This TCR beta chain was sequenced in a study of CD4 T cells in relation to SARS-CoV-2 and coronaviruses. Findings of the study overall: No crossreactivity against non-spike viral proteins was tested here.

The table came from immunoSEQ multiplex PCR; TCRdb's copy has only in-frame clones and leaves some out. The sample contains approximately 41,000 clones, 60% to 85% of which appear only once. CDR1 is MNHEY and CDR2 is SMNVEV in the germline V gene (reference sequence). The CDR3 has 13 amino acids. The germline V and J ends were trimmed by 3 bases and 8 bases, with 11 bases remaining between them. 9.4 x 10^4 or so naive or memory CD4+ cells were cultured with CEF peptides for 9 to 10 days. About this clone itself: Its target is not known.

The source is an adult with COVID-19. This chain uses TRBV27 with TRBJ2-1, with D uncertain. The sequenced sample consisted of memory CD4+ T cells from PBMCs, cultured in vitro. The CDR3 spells CASSLENRDEQFF. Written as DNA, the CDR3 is TGTGCCAGCAGTTTGGAGAACCGGGATGAGCAGTTCTTC.